Sequencing of this T cell receptor (beta chain) was carried out in a study of shared clonotypes between healthy human individuals. Study background: The donor pool was made up of a couple of women and a few men aged 18 to 49.

V shed 0 bases and J shed 3 bases, with 16 bases lying between them. The CDR3 covers 16 residues. Germline values: CDR1 SGHNT, CDR2 YYREEE (reference sequence). Libraries were prepared by immunoSEQ multiplex PCR; TCRdb keeps only in-frame clonotypes and omits some of them. The repertoire includes roughly 1,500,000 clones, about 98.5% of them detected once, and roughly 0.36% sits in the top ten. Those who donated were healthy HIV-negative adults, with no recent acute infections or vaccinations reported. Whole-study findings and limits: Among donors, the sharing of clonotypes was expected to be influenced by sequencing depth. Shared across several donors were 4% to 5% of the naive CD4 clonotypes.

Remarks on this clone: Its antigen is as yet unknown.

This clonotype originated in a man younger than 45 in good health. The V gene is TRBV5-4, the J gene TRBJ2-7; D is ambiguous. Material: naive CD4+ T cells sorted from blood. Specified subset: CD45RA+ positively selected. The CDR3 loop is CASSLAPGPRVYEQYF. In nucleotides, the CDR3 is TGTGCCAGCAGCTTGGCCCCCGGGCCCAGAGTCTACGAGCAGTACTTC.